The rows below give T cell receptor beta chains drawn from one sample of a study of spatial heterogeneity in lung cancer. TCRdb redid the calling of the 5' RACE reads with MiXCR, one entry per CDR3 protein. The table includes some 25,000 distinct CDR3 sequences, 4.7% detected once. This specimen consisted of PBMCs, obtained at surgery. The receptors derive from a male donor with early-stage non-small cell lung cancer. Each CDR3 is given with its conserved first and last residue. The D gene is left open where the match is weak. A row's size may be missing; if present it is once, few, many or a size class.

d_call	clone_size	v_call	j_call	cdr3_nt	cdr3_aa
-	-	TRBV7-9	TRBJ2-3	TGTGCCAGCTCCCCGACAGATACGCAGTATTTT	CASSPTDTQYF
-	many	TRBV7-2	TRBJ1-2	TGTGCCAGCAGCCCTCAGGGGAACTATGGCTACACCTTC	CASSPQGNYGYTF
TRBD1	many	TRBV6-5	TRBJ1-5	TGTGCCAGCAGTAATAAGGGGACAGGGAATCAGCCCCAGCATTTT	CASSNKGTGNQPQHF
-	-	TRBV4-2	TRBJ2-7	TGTGCCAGCAGCCAGTGGGGACTCTTAACCTACGAGCAGTACTTC	CASSQWGLLTYEQYF
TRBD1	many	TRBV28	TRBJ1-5	TGTGCCAGCAGACCTGCCGGGACAGACTACAATCAGCCCCAGCATTTT	CASRPAGTDYNQPQHF
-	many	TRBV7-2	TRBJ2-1	TGTGCCAGCAGTCCGGCGATATTATCAATTTACAATGAGCAGTTCTTC	CASSPAILSIYNEQFF
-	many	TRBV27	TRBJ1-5	TGTGCCAGCAGTTTGTCCCCGGGGGGAAATCAGCCCCAGCATTTT	CASSLSPGGNQPQHF
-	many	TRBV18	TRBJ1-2	TGTGCCAGCTCACCCGGTGGGGACTATGGCTACACCTTC	CASSPGGDYGYTF
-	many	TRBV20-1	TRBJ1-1	TGCAGTGCTCGACAGTTCGGGGGCACTGAAGCTTTCTTT	CSARQFGGTEAFF
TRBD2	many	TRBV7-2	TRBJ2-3	TGTGCCAGCAGACTAGCGGGGGTGGGTACGCAGTATTTT	CASRLAGVGTQYF
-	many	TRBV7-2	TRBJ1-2	TGTGCCAGCAGCCCCACCCGGGTCGGTGGCTACACCTTC	CASSPTRVGGYTF
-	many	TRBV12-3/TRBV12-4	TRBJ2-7	TGTGCCAGCAGTTCTCGCGGGACAGCCCCTAGCGAGCAGTACTTC	CASSSRGTAPSEQYF
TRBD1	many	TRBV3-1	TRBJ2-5	TGTGCCAGCAGCCCCCGGGGACAGTGGCGGGAGACCCAGTACTTC	CASSPRGQWRETQYF
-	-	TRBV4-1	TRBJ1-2	TGCGCCAGCAGCCAAGAAAGTTCGGGTCCTCCCTACTATGGCTACACCTTC	CASSQESSGPPYYGYTF
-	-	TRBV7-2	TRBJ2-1	TGTGCCAGCAGTTTTGATAGGGAGGCCTACAATGAGCAGTTCTTC	CASSFDREAYNEQFF
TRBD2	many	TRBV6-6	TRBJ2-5	TGTGCCAGCACCCAGCGGGGACAAGAGACCCAGTACTTC	CASTQRGQETQYF
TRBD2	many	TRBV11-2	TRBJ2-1	TGTGCCAGCAGCCCGGGACTAGCGAAGCGCAATGAGCAGTTCTTC	CASSPGLAKRNEQFF
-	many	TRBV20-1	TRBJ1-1	TGCAGTGCCCCCGGGGACACTGAAGCTTTCTTT	CSAPGDTEAFF
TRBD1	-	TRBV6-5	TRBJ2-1	TGTGCCAGCAGTTACTGGGACAGGGCAAACAATGAGCAGTTCTTC	CASSYWDRANNEQFF
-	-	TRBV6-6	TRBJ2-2	TGTGCCAGCAGTTACACACAGTCAAACACCGGGGAGCTGTTTTTT	CASSYTQSNTGELFF
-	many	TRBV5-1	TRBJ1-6	TGCGCCAGCAGCTTGGAGGGCCCTTATTCACCCCTCCACTTT	CASSLEGPYSPLHF
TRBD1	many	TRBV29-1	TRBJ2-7	TGCAGCGTAGCAGCCGGGACAGGGGGTTACGAGCAGTACTTC	CSVAAGTGGYEQYF
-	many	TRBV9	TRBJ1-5	TGTGCCAGCAGCGTAGGTACGAGAGACAATCAGCCCCAGCATTTT	CASSVGTRDNQPQHF
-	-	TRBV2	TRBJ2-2	TGTGCCAGCAGGAACGCGAACACCGGGGAGCTGTTTTTT	CASRNANTGELFF
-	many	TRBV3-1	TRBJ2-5	TGTGCCAGCAGCCAAGAACTAGCTTCCGAGACCCAGTACTTC	CASSQELASETQYF
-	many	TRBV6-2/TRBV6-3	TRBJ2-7	TGTGCCAGCAGTTACCCCTTGGGGGAGACCTACGAGCAGTACTTC	CASSYPLGETYEQYF
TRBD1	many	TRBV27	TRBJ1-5	TGTGCCAGCAGTTTTGCCCGGGACAGCAACAATCAGCCCCAGCATTTT	CASSFARDSNNQPQHF
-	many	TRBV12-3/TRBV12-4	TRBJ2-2	TGTGCCAGCAGGGAACGGCTCCTCGGGGAGCTGTTTTTT	CASRERLLGELFF
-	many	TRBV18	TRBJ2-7	TGTGCCAGCTCACAGGACCGCTCCTACGAGCAGTACTTC	CASSQDRSYEQYF
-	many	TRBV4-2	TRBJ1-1	TGTGCCAGCAGCCAGGCCGGGACCCAGGGTGGTGAAGCTTTCTTT	CASSQAGTQGGEAFF
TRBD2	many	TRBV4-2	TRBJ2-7	TGTGCCAGCAGCCAAAGGGGACTAGCGGGGGTAGCTAGCTCCTACGAGCAGTACTTC	CASSQRGLAGVASSYEQYF
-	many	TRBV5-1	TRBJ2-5	TGCGCCAGCAGCTTGGGGAACGGGGAGACCCAGTACTTC	CASSLGNGETQYF
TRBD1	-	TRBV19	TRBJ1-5	TGTGCCACAATCCGCCAGGGACAGGGGGCCAGGGGTCAGCCCCAGCATTTT	CATIRQGQGARGQPQHF
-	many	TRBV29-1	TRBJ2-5	TGCAGCGTTGAGATTAGGGGGGGCCAGCAAGAGACCCAGTACTTC	CSVEIRGGQQETQYF
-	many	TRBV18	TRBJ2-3	TGTGCCAGCTCATTAACCGCGGGAGATACGCAGTATTTT	CASSLTAGDTQYF
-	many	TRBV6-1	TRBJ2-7	TGTGCCAGCAGTCAGGGGGGCGCTTACGAGCAGTACTTC	CASSQGGAYEQYF
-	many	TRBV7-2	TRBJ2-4	TGTGCCAGCAGCCATAGCAGACAAAACATTCAGTACTTC	CASSHSRQNIQYF
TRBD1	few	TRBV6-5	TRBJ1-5	TGTGCCAGCAGTTACTCGGGTCAGGGGGGTCAGCCCCAGCATTTT	CASSYSGQGGQPQHF
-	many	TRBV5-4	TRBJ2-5	TGTGCCAGCAGCACGGCGGCTGGGGAGACCCAGTACTTC	CASSTAAGETQYF
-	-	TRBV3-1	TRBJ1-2	TGTGCCAGCAGCCAAGGAGATTGGGGGGGCTACACCTTC	CASSQGDWGGYTF
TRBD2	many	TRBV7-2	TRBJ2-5	TGTGCCAGCAGCTTTAGTACTAGCGGGATTGGTGAGACCCAGTACTTC	CASSFSTSGIGETQYF
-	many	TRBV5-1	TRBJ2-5	TGCGCCAGCAGCCCGGAAGGGGGTCCAGAGACCCAGTACTTC	CASSPEGGPETQYF
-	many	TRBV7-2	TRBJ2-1	TGTGCCAGCAGCTTAGGTCAGGCTCGACAGGCTGAGCAGTTCTTC	CASSLGQARQAEQFF
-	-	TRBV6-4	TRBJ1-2	TGTGCCAGCCTTAGGACGGAGGAACCTTCCGGCTACACCTTC	CASLRTEEPSGYTF
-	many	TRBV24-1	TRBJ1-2	TGTGCCACCAGTGACCGCATTACAGGGAGAGGGGGCTACACCTTC	CATSDRITGRGGYTF
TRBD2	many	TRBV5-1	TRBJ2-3	TGCGCCAGCAGCCCCGGTAGGGGCGGGAGGGCCGCAGATACGCAGTATTTT	CASSPGRGGRAADTQYF
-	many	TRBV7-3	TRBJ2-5	TGTGCCAGCAGCGCAGGGGCGGGGAAAGAGACCCAGTACTTC	CASSAGAGKETQYF
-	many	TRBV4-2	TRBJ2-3	TGTGCCAGCAGCCCCCCAGGGTTAACAGATACGCAGTATTTT	CASSPPGLTDTQYF
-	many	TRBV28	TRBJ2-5	TGTGCCAGCAGTTCCCCGGTAGGAGAGACCCAGTACTTC	CASSSPVGETQYF
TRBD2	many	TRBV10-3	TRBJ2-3	TGTGCCAGCAGTGCTAGCGGGACTAGCACAGATACGCAGTATTTT	CASSASGTSTDTQYF
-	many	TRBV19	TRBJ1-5	TGTGCCAGTGCGGGGGTGGGCAATCAGCCCCAGCATTTT	CASAGVGNQPQHF
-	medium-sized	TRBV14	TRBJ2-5	TGTGCCAGCAGCCAAGACGCCAACCAAGAGACCCAGTACTTC	CASSQDANQETQYF
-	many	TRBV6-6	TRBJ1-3	TGTGCCACGGCCCTCTCCGGGGCCCAACACGGAAACACCATATATTTT	CATALSGAQHGNTIYF
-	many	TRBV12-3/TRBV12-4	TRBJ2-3	TGTGCCAGCAGTCCCAGGGCTAGCACAGATACGCAGTATTTT	CASSPRASTDTQYF
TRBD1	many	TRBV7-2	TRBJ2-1	TGTGCCAGCAGCTTAGCGCGGACAGGGGGCTATGAGCAGTTCTTC	CASSLARTGGYEQFF
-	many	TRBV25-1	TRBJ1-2	TGTGCCAGCAGTGAATTGGGGACCGCGATGGGGAACTATGGCTACACCTTC	CASSELGTAMGNYGYTF
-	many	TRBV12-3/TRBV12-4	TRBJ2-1	TGTGCCAGCCGCTCCTCGGGGGAAAACAATGAGCAGTTCTTC	CASRSSGENNEQFF
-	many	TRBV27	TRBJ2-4	TGTGCCAGCAGTCTAAACGGGGGGCAAAACATTCAGTACTTC	CASSLNGGQNIQYF